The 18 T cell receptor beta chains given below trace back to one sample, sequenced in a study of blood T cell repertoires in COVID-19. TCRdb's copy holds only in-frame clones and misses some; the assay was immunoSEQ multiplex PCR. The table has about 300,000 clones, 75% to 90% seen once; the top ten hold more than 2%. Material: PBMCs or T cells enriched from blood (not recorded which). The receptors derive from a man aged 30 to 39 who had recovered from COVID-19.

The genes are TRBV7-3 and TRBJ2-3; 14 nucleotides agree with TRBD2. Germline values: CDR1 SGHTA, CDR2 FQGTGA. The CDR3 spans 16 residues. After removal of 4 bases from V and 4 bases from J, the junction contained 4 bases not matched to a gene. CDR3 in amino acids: CASSSPTSGGADTQYF. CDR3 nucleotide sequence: TGTGCCAGCAGCTCCCCGACTAGCGGGGGGGCAGATACGCAGTATTTT.

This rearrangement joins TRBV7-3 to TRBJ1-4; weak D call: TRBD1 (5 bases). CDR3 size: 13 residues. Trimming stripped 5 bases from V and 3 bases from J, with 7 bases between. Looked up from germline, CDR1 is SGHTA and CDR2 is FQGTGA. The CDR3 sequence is CASSPGANEKLFF. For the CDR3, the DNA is TGTGCCAGCAGCCCGGGGGCTAATGAAAAACTGTTTTTT.

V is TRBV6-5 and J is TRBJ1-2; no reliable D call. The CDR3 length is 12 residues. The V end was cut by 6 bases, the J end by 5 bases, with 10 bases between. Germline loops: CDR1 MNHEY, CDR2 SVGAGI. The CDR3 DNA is TGTGCCAGCAGCCAGGATCGTTATGGCTACACCTTC. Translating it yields CASSQDRYGYTF.

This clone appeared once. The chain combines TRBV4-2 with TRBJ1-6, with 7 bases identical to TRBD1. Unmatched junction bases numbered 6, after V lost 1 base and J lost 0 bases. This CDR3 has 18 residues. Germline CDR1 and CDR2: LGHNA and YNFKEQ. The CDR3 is CASSQVPQGSSYNSPLHF. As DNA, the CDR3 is TGTGCCAGCAGCCAAGTCCCACAGGGGTCCTCCTATAATTCACCCCTCCACTTT.

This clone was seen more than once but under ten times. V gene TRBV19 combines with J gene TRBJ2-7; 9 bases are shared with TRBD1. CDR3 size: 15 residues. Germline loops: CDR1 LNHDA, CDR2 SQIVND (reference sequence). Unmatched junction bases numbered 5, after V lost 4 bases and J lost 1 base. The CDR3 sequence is CASSRPGQGSYEQYF. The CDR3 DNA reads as TGTGCCAGTAGTAGACCGGGACAGGGTTCCTACGAGCAGTACTTC.

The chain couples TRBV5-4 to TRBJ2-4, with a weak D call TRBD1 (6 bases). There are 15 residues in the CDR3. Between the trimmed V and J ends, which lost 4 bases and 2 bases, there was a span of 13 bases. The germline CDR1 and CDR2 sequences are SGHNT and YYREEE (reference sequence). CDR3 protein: CASSGAQGPKNIQYF. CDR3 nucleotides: TGTGCCAGCAGCGGCGCACAGGGACCCAAAAACATTCAGTACTTC.

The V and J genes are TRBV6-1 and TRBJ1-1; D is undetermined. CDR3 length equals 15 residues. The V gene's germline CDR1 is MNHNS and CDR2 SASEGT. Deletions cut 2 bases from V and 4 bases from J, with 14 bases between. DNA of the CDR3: TGTGCCAGCAGTGAACGGGTTTGGGTAGGCACTGAAGCTTTCTTT. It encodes CASSERVWVGTEAFF.

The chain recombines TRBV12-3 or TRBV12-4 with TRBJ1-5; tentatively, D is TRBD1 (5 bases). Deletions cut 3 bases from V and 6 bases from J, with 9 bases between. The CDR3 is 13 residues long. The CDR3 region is CASSFAGGQPQHF. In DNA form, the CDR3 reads TGTGCCAGCAGTTTTGCCGGGGGTCAGCCCCAGCATTTT.

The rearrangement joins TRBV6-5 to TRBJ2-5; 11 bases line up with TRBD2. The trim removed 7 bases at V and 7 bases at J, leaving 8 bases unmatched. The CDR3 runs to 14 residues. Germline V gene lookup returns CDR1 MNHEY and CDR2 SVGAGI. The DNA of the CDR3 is TGTGCCAGCACCCTGGGACTAGCGGTTGGGACCCAGTACTTC. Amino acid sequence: CASTLGLAVGTQYF.

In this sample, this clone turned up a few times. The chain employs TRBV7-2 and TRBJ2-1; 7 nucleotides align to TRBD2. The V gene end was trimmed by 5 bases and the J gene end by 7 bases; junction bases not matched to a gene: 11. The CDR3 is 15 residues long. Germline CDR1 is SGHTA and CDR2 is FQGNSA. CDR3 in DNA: TGTGCCAGCAGCCCGACTAGCCTAGTACGGAATGAGCAGTTCTTC. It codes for CASSPTSLVRNEQFF.

CDR3 coding DNA: TGTGCCAGCAGCCCAGGTGGGGGGGGCAGCTATGGCTACACCTTC. Translation gives CASSPGGGGSYGYTF. V usage is TRBV7-8 and J usage is TRBJ1-2, with D perhaps TRBD1 (6 bases). This CDR3 comprises 15 residues. The V end lost 5 bases, the J end lost 4 bases, and 17 bases lay between the germline ends. Germline V gene lookup returns CDR1 SGHVS and CDR2 FQNEAQ.

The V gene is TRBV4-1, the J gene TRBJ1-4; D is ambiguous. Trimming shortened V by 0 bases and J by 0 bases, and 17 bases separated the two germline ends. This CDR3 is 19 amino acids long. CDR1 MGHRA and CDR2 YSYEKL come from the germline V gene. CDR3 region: CASSQDFHNTHATNEKLFF. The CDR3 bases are TGCGCCAGCAGCCAAGATTTTCACAACACGCATGCAACTAATGAAAAACTGTTTTTT.

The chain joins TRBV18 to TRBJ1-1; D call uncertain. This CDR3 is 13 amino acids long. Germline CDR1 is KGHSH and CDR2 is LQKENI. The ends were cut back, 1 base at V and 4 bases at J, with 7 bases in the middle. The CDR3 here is CASSPRRGTEAFF. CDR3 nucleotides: TGTGCCAGCTCACCACGTCGGGGCACTGAAGCTTTCTTT.

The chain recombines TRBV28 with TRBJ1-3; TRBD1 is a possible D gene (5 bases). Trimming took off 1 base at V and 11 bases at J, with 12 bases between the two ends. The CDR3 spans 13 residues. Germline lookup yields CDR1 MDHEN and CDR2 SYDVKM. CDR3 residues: CASSLFQGMAIYF. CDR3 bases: TGTGCCAGCAGTTTATTCCAGGGAATGGCCATATATTTT.

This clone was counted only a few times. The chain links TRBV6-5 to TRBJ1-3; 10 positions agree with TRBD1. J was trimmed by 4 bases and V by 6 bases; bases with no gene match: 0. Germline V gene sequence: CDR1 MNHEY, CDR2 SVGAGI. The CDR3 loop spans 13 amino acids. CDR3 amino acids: CASRTGGGNTIYF. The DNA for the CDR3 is TGTGCCAGCAGGACAGGGGGCGGAAACACCATATATTTT.

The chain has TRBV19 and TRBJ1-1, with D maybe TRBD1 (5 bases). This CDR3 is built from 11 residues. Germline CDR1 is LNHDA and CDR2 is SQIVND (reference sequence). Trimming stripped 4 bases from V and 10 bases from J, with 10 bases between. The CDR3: CASSNGARAFF. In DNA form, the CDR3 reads TGTGCCAGTAGTAATGGGGCGCGAGCTTTCTTT.

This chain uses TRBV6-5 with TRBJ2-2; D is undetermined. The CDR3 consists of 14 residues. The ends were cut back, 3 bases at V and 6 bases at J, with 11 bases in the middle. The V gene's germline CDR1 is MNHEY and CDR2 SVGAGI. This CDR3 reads CASSYYRVAGELFF. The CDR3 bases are TGTGCCAGCAGTTATTATAGAGTCGCCGGGGAGCTGTTTTTT.

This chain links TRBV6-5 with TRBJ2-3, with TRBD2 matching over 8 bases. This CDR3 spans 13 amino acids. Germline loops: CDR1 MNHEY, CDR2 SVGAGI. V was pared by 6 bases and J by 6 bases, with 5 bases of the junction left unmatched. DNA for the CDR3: TGTGCCAGCAGAGTCGCGGGGGGTGATACGCAGTATTTT. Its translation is CASRVAGGDTQYF.